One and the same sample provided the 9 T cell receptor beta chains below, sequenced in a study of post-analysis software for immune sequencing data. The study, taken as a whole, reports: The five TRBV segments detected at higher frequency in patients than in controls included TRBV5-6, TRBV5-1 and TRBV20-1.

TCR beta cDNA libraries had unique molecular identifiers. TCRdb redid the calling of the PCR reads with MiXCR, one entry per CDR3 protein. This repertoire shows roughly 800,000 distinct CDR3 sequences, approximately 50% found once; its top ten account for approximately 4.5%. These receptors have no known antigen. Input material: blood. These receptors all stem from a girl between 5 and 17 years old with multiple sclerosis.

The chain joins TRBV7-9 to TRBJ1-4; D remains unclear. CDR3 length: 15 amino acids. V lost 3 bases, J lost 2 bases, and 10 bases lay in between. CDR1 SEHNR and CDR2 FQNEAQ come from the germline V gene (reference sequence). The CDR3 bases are TGTGCCAGCAGCTTGTTAAGGGCGACTAATGAAAAACTGTTTTTT. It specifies CASSLLRATNEKLFF. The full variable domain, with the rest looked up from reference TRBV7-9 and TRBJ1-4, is DTGVSQNPRHKITKRGQNVTFRCDPISEHNRLYWYRQTLGQGPEFLTYFQNEAQLEKSRLLSDRFSAERPKGSFSTLEIQRTEQGDSAMYLCASSLLRATNEKLFFGSGTQLSVL.

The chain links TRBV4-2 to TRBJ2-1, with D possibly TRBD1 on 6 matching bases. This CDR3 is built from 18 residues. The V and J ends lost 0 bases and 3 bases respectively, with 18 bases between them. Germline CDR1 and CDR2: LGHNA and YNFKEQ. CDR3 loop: CASSQEDSRPSFYNEQFF. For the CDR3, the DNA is TGTGCCAGCAGCCAAGAGGACAGCAGGCCTTCTTTCTACAATGAGCAGTTCTTC.

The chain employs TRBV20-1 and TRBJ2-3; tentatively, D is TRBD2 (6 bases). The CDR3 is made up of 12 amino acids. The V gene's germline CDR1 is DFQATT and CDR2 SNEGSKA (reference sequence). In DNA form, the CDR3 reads TGCGGGGGGTCTAGCGGCACAGATACGCAGTATTTT. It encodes CGGSSGTDTQYF.

CDR3 region: CASSRLRTSGGLDEQFF. DNA for the CDR3: TGCGCCAGCAGCCGCTTGAGGACTAGCGGGGGGTTAGATGAGCAGTTCTTC. V and J are TRBV5-1 and TRBJ2-1; 14 bases are shared with TRBD2. V lost 4 bases and J lost 8; bases outside the gene matches: 11. CDR1 and CDR2 (germline): SGHRS, YFSETQ. The CDR3 is made up of 17 amino acids.

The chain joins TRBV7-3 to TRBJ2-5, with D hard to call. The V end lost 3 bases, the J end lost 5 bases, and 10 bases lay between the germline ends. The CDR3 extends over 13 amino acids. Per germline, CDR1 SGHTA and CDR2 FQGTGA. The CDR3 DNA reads TGTGCCAGCAGCTTGAGTAAAATGGAGACCCAGTACTTC. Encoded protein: CASSLSKMETQYF.

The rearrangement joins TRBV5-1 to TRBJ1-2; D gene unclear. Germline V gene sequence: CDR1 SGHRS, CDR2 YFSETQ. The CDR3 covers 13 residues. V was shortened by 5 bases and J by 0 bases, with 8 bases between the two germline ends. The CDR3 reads CASRPDTNYGYTF. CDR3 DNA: TGCGCCAGCAGGCCCGACACTAACTATGGCTACACCTTC.

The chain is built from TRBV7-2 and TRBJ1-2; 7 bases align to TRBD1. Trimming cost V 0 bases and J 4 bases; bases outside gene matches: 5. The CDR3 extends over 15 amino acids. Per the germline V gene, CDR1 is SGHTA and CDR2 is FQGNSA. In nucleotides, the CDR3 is TGTGCCAGCAGCTTAGCGTCGGGACAGCTCTATGGCTACACCTTC. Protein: CASSLASGQLYGYTF.

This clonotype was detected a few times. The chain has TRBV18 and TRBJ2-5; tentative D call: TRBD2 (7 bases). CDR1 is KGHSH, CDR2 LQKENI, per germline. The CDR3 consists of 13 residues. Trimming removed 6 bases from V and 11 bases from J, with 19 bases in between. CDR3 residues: CASSPERAGAQYF. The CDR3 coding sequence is TGTGCCAGCTCCCCGGAGCGGGCGGGGGCACAGTACTTC.

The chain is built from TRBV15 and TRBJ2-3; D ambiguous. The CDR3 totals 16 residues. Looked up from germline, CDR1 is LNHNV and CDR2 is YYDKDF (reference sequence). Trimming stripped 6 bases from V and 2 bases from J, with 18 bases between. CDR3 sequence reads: CATSRSTRSFTDTQYF. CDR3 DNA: TGTGCCACCAGTCGATCAACTCGATCTTTCACAGATACGCAGTATTTT.